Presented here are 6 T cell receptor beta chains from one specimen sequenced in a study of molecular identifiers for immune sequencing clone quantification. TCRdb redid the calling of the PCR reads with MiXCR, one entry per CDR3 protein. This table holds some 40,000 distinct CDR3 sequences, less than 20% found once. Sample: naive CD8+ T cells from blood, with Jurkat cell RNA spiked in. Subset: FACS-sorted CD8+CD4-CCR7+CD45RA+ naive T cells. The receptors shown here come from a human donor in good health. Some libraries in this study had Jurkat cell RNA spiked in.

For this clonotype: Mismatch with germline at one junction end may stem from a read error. CDR3 DNA: TGCGCCAGCAGCCCCTACTTAAGCCAGGCAGAATACTTT. It codes for CASSPYLSQAEYF. This chain connects TRBV4-1 to TRBJ1-5; D call uncertain. The CDR3 spans 13 residues. From germline, CDR1 is MGHRA and CDR2 YSYEKL.

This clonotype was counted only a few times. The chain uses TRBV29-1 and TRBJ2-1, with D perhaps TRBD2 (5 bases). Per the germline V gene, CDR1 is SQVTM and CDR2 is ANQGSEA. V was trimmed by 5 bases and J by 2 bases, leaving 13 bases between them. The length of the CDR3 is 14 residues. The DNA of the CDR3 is TGCAGCGTTCCGGGAAGCCCTACCTACAATGAGCAGTTCTTC. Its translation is CSVPGSPTYNEQFF.

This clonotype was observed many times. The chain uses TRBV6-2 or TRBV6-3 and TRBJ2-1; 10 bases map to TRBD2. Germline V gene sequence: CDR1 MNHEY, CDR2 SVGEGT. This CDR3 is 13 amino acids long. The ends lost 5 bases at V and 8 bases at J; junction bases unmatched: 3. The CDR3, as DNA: TGTGCCAGCAGTGCGGGGACTAGCGATGAGCAGTTCTTC. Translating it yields CASSAGTSDEQFF.

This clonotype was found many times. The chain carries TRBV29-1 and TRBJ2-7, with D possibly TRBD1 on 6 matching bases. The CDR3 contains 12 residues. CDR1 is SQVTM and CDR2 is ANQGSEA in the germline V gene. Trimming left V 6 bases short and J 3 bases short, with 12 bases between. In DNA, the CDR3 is TGCAGCGTCCGGGACACATACTACGAGCAGTACTTC. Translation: CSVRDTYYEQYF.

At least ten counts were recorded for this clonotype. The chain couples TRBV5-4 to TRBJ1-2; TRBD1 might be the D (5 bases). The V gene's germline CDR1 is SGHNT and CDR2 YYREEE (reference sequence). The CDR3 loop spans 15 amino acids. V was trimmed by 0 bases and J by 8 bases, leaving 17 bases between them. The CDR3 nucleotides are TGTGCCAGCAGCTTGGGCCAGGGCGGCGGATTAGGCTACACCTTC. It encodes CASSLGQGGGLGYTF.

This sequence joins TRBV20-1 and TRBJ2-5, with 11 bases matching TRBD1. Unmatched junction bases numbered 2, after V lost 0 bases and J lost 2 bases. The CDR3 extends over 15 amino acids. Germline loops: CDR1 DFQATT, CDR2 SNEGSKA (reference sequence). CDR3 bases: TGCAGTGCTAGAGATTGGGACAGGGGGCAAGAGACCCAGTACTTC. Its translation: CSARDWDRGQETQYF.